These 27 T cell receptor beta chains share one sample of origin, sequenced in a study of cytomegalovirus exposure and HLA in healthy donors (dated by TCRdb to the late 2010s). The method behind the library was the immunoSEQ multiplex PCR assay. For the multiplex PCR, a mixture combining 60 forward primers for TCR Vbeta segments and 13 reverse primers for TCR Jbeta segments was used. TCRdb retrieved this table from immuneACCESS and kept in-frame rearrangements only. Not all clones are present; in checked studies, unresolved V genes account for under half, and no reason is known for the remainder. The sample records about 140,000 clones, approximately 82% of which are singletons. 3.2% of the sample is held by the ten biggest clonotypes. Sequenced input: PBMCs. Receptor source: a man aged 18 to 35 in good health and CMV-seropositive.

CDR3 coding DNA: TGTGCCAGCAGTTTTCCCACAGGGGTCGGGAACACTGAAGCTTTCTTT. Translated: CASSFPTGVGNTEAFF. The genes are TRBV6-6 and TRBJ1-1; 7 nucleotides agree with TRBD1. Germline values: CDR1 MNHNY, CDR2 SVGAGI (reference sequence). The CDR3 consists of 16 residues. The V segment lost 4 bases and the J segment 1 base; nucleotides outside the gene matches: 9.

The V call is TRBV28, the J call TRBJ2-1; 7 bases fit TRBD1. Trimming removed 7 bases from V and 7 bases from J; junction bases left unmatched: 10. The CDR3 is made up of 14 amino acids. CDR1 and CDR2 from the germline V gene are MDHEN and SYDVKM. CDR3 region: CASTSGTAGNEQFF. CDR3 nucleotide sequence: TGTGCCAGCACGTCCGGGACAGCAGGGAATGAGCAGTTCTTC.

This clone was found once. This sequence joins TRBV2 and TRBJ1-4; 8 bases are a match to TRBD1. CDR3 size: 15 residues. Germline CDR1 reads SNHLY; CDR2 reads FYNNEI. The V gene end was trimmed by 5 bases and the J gene end by 3 bases; junction bases not matched to a gene: 5. CDR3 residues: CASSSTGGSNEKLFF. CDR3 coding DNA: TGTGCCAGCAGTTCAACAGGGGGTTCTAATGAAAAACTGTTTTTT.

The chain is built from TRBV5-1 and TRBJ2-4; 7 positions match TRBD1. After removal of 4 bases from V and 1 base from J, the junction contained 8 bases not matched to a gene. CDR3 length equals 16 residues. The germline V gene encodes CDR1 SGHRS and CDR2 YFSETQ. CDR3 amino acids: CASSPRDSLAKNIQYF. In DNA, the CDR3 is TGCGCCAGCAGCCCCCGGGACAGTCTGGCCAAAAACATTCAGTACTTC. The complete variable domain, with remaining parts taken from reference TRBV5-1 and TRBJ2-4, reads KAGVTQTPRYLIKTRGQQVTLSCSPISGHRSVSWYQQTPGQGLQFLFEYFSETQRNKGNFPGRFSGRQFSNSRSEMNVSTLELGDSALYLCASSPRDSLAKNIQYFGAGTRLSVL.

The chain employs TRBV11-3 and TRBJ1-1; the D gene is possibly TRBD1 (6 bases). This CDR3 is 14 amino acids long. Trimming left V 0 bases short and J 2 bases short, with 7 bases between. The V gene's germline CDR1 is SGHNT and CDR2 YENEEA. CDR3 DNA: TGTGCCAGCAGCTTAGAAGGGGGTAACACTGAAGCTTTCTTT. Translated, it gives CASSLEGGNTEAFF.

V usage is TRBV7-9 and J usage is TRBJ2-7; 9 bases are shared with TRBD2. V lost 6 bases, J lost 3 bases, and 3 bases stayed unmatched. The CDR3 contains 13 residues. The V gene's germline CDR1 is SEHNR and CDR2 FQNEAQ (reference sequence). DNA for the CDR3: TGTGCCAGCAGTCAGACTAGCGGCTACGAGCAGTACTTC. This codes for CASSQTSGYEQYF.

The V and J genes are TRBV28 and TRBJ1-1; 10 nucleotides line up with TRBD1. CDR3 length: 14 residues. After removal of 5 bases from V and 6 bases from J, the junction contained 6 bases not matched to a gene. Germline CDR1 is MDHEN and CDR2 is SYDVKM. CDR3 nucleotide sequence: TGTGCCAGCAGTCCCCGGGACAGGGGTGCTGAAGCTTTCTTT. Translation gives CASSPRDRGAEAFF.

The chain carries TRBV5-1 and TRBJ1-4, with no clear D. The length of the CDR3 is 14 residues. V was trimmed by 0 bases and J by 2 bases, leaving 5 bases between them. Per germline, CDR1 SGHRS and CDR2 YFSETQ. CDR3 region: CASSLDMTNEKLFF. The CDR3, as DNA: TGCGCCAGCAGCTTGGATATGACTAATGAAAAACTGTTTTTT.

The V gene is TRBV4-2, the J gene TRBJ1-1; 7 bases map to TRBD1. Germline V gives CDR1 LGHNA, CDR2 YNFKEQ. The CDR3 consists of 14 residues. V trimming: 4 bases; J trimming: 8 bases; junction bases outside the gene matches: 10. CDR3 nucleotides: TGTGCCAGCAGCCCAGGGACAGAGGGAGGCGAAGCTTTCTTT. This encodes CASSPGTEGGEAFF.

This clone was detected a few times. J is TRBJ2-7 and V is TRBV9; 8 bases fit TRBD1. V shed 3 bases and J 2 bases; nucleotides not matched to a gene: 4. CDR1 and CDR2 (germline): SGDLS, YYNGEE. This CDR3 has 14 amino acids. The CDR3, as DNA: TGTGCCAGCAGCGCACAGGGGGGCACCTACGAGCAGTACTTC. It encodes CASSAQGGTYEQYF.

This clone was seen only a few times. The J gene is TRBJ2-1, the V gene TRBV4-1; D may be TRBD2 (6 bases). Germline assignment: CDR1 MGHRA and CDR2 YSYEKL. V gave up 3 bases and J gave up 1 base, with 13 bases separating them. This CDR3 comprises 16 residues. This CDR3 is CASSQGVAGSYNEQFF. In DNA, the CDR3 is TGCGCCAGCAGCCAGGGGGTTGCGGGGTCCTACAATGAGCAGTTCTTC.

This clone has a single count. V usage is TRBV5-4 and J usage is TRBJ2-1; 7 nucleotides match TRBD2. There are 15 residues in the CDR3. V was pared by 1 base and J by 7 bases, with 8 bases of the junction left unmatched. Germline V gene lookup returns CDR1 SGHNT and CDR2 YYREEE (reference sequence). CDR3 residues: CASSLKLAVTNEQFF. Here the CDR3 DNA reads TGTGCCAGCAGCTTGAAGCTAGCGGTAACTAATGAGCAGTTCTTC.

The CDR3 coding sequence is TGTGCCAGCAGAGTCTACGGCCGGGACTACTACAATGAGCAGTTCTTC. Translated, it gives CASRVYGRDYYNEQFF. V is TRBV27 and J is TRBJ2-1; TRBD2 aligns across 7 bases. Per germline, CDR1 MNHEY and CDR2 SMNVEV (reference sequence). Losses at the gene ends were 6 bases for V and 3 bases for J; bases not matched to a gene: 11. This CDR3 contains 16 residues.

The chain uses TRBV5-5 and TRBJ2-7; 8 bases line up with TRBD1. Germline V gene data show CDR1 as SGHKS and CDR2 as YYEKEE (reference sequence). The CDR3 loop spans 17 amino acids. J lost 2 bases, V lost 3 bases, and 13 bases had no gene match. Written as DNA, the CDR3 is TGTGCCAGCAGCTCACTACCAAGGGGACAGGCTCCCTACGAGCAGTACTTC. This gives the protein CASSSLPRGQAPYEQYF.

The V call is TRBV29-1, the J call TRBJ2-3, with TRBD1 matching 7 bases. This CDR3 region has 15 residues. The germline gives CDR1 SQVTM, CDR2 ANQGSEA. With 0 bases clipped from V and 2 bases from J, the junction kept 5 bases outside the gene matches. The CDR3 is CSVEEQGSTTDTQYF. In nucleotides, the CDR3 is TGCAGCGTTGAAGAACAGGGGTCGACCACAGATACGCAGTATTTT.

The J gene is TRBJ2-7, the V gene TRBV6-6, with TRBD2 identical over 10 bases. This CDR3 contains 14 residues. The V and J ends lost 8 bases and 2 bases, in that order; junction bases with no gene match: 6. Germline CDR1 is MNHNY and CDR2 is SVGAGI (reference sequence). The CDR3: CASCLAGGPYEQYF. The CDR3 DNA follows: TGTGCCAGCTGTTTAGCGGGAGGCCCCTACGAGCAGTACTTC.

The chain couples TRBV7-6 to TRBJ2-7; 7 bases map to TRBD1. CDR1 is SGHVS, CDR2 FNYEAQ, per germline. V shed 1 base, J shed 2 bases, and the junction held 2 bases outside the gene matches. The length of the CDR3 is 14 residues. This CDR3 reads CASSLDRGPYEQYF. The CDR3 nucleotides read TGTGCCAGCAGCTTAGATAGGGGGCCCTACGAGCAGTACTTC.

The gene calls are TRBV6-5 and TRBJ1-2; unclear D gene. The CDR3 covers 13 residues. Trimming cost V 2 bases and J 2 bases, with 6 bases left between them. Germline V gene data show CDR1 as MNHEY and CDR2 as SVGAGI. CDR3 sequence: CASSYEWNYGYTF. In nucleotides, the CDR3 is TGTGCCAGCAGTTACGAGTGGAACTATGGCTACACCTTC.

This chain connects TRBV2 to TRBJ1-1; 10 bases agree with TRBD1. The V segment lost 4 bases and the J segment 10 bases; nucleotides outside the gene matches: 6. The CDR3 loop spans 13 amino acids. Germline assignment: CDR1 SNHLY and CDR2 FYNNEI. The CDR3 here is CASSVGQGIVAFF. In nucleotides, the CDR3 is TGTGCCAGCAGTGTGGGACAGGGGATCGTAGCTTTCTTT.

The chain is built from TRBV7-9 and TRBJ1-1; D gene unclear. Trimming removed 5 bases at V and 1 base at J, with 23 bases between. The CDR3 extends over 18 amino acids. CDR1 SEHNR and CDR2 FQNEAQ come from the germline V gene (reference sequence). CDR3 sequence reads: CASSPNPAVSPRNTEAFF. The CDR3 DNA reads TGTGCCAGCAGCCCTAACCCCGCGGTGTCTCCGCGGAACACTGAAGCTTTCTTT.

The chain carries TRBV20-1 and TRBJ1-2; a possible D gene is TRBD1 (5 bases). Germline V gene data show CDR1 as DFQATT and CDR2 as SNEGSKA (reference sequence). CDR3 length: 11 amino acids. This chain's CDR3 is CSLTRGNGYTF. The CDR3 nucleotides read TGCAGCCTAACGCGGGGGAATGGCTACACCTTC.

The chain combines TRBV11-2 with TRBJ2-5; D is unclear. Germline CDR1 is SGHAT and CDR2 is FQNNGV. This CDR3 spans 13 amino acids. The germline V and J ends were trimmed by 3 bases and 4 bases, with 9 bases remaining between them. For the CDR3, the DNA is TGTGCCAGCAGCTTTATTAGTGGAGAGACCCAGTACTTC. Protein product: CASSFISGETQYF.

Concerning this clone itself: Relative to the germline gene, one junction end is altered; a read error may explain this. The chain is built from TRBV7-7 and TRBJ2-5; 7 bases map to TRBD1. The CDR3 loop spans 15 amino acids. Germline V CDR1 and CDR2: SSHAT, FNYEAQ (reference sequence). In DNA, the CDR3 is TGTGCTAGCAGCGAGCGACAGGGCGTCCAAGAGACCCAGTACTTC. Translated: CASSERQGVQETQYF.

The chain joins TRBV6-1 to TRBJ1-2, with TRBD1 matching 8 bases. Germline lookup yields CDR1 MNHNS and CDR2 SASEGT. The V segment lost 1 base and the J segment 7 bases; nucleotides outside the gene matches: 5. CDR3 size: 14 residues. The CDR3 DNA reads as TGTGCCAGCAGTGAAGGGACAGGGTCTCCTGGCTACACCTTC. Translating it yields CASSEGTGSPGYTF.

This chain links TRBV5-6 with TRBJ1-1; 8 bases are a match to TRBD1. Germline CDR1 SGHDT, CDR2 YYEEEE. V shed 4 bases and J 8 bases; nucleotides not matched to a gene: 4. This CDR3 is built from 12 residues. The CDR3 sequence: CASSPGTGEAFF. Written as DNA, the CDR3 is TGTGCCAGCAGCCCGGGGACAGGAGAAGCTTTCTTT.

This rearrangement joins TRBV28 to TRBJ1-2; TRBD1 is a possible D gene (5 bases). The CDR3 loop spans 12 amino acids. Germline CDR1 is MDHEN and CDR2 is SYDVKM. V lost 3 bases to trimming and J lost 6 bases, with 8 bases between them. DNA of the CDR3: TGTGCCAGCAGTTTGAGGACACATGGCTACACCTTC. The encoded protein is CASSLRTHGYTF.

This clone occurred a few times. This sequence joins TRBV6-5 and TRBJ2-3; the match to TRBD1 covers 9 bases. CDR1 and CDR2 from the germline V gene are MNHEY and SVGAGI. CDR3 length: 15 residues. Losses at the gene ends were 4 bases for V and 3 bases for J; bases not matched to a gene: 5. The CDR3 here is CASSLGQGGTDTQYF. In nucleotides, the CDR3 is TGTGCCAGCAGTTTGGGACAGGGAGGTACAGATACGCAGTATTTT.